Sequencing of this TCR beta chain was carried out in a study of regulatory T cells in long-lasting Graves disease. Study-wide background: Graves' disease counted as persistent after over 5 years of antithyroid drugs with positive TSH receptor antibodies.

Building of the TCR beta libraries involved iRepertoire HTBI primers and Arm-PCR of CDR3 regions. Each CDR3 protein is one row after TCRdb ran MiXCR on the multiplex PCR reads. Of 500,000 to 800,000 distinct CDR3 sequences in the sample, about 30% were seen once. Points on this clonotype: One junction end disagrees with the germline gene, perhaps due to a read error.

Time point in this sample: persistent/refractory GD, antithyroid drugs over 5 years with positive TRAb. PBMCs were the source of the RNA used for TCR sequencing. This clonotype originated in a female donor with Graves disease. This sample comprised peripheral blood mononuclear cells (PBMCs), obtained when the disease was refractory, from a patient treated with antithyroid drugs.

The CDR3 DNA follows: TGTGCCAGCAGCCGACCGGGACTAGCAGAAAACATTCAGTGCTTC. Translated, it gives CASSRPGLAENIQCF. This chain connects TRBV7-2 to TRBJ2-4, with 9 bases lining up with TRBD2. This CDR3 is built from 15 residues. The germline V gene encodes CDR1 SGHTA and CDR2 FQGNSA.